These 15 T cell receptor beta chains originate from one sample sequenced in a study of blood T cells in healthy people across ages. The use of a sample-barcoded 5' primer and a J-beta primer mix characterized a second PCR of about 6 to 12 cycles. TCRdb re-analysed the 5' RACE reads in MiXCR, keeping a single row per CDR3 protein. Of some 890,000 distinct CDR3 sequences listed, around 29% are singletons. A further study also used this sample, focusing on T cells of mothers and their children.

The material sequenced was blood. Receptor source: a woman in her 40s in good health.

The table lists this clonotype with a few counts. Written as DNA, the CDR3 is TGTGCCAGGGACAGGGGGCTTGATGAGCAGTTCTTC. Translated: CARDRGLDEQFF. The chain links TRBV2 to TRBJ2-1, with TRBD1 matching over 11 bases. The CDR3 is 12 residues long. Germline loops: CDR1 SNHLY, CDR2 FYNNEI. V lost 9 bases to trimming and J lost 8 bases; unmatched junction nucleotides: 3.

This clonotype has a count of ten or more. One junction end disagrees with the germline gene, perhaps due to a read error. This chain connects TRBV7-2 to TRBJ2-1; D gene ambiguous. Germline V gives CDR1 SGHTA, CDR2 FQGNSA. The CDR3 sequence is 11 residues long. The CDR3 region is CASSLTNEQFF. CDR3 sequence (DNA): TGCGCCAGCAGCTTGACCAATGAGCAGTTCTTC.

This clonotype has more than one count but fewer than ten. The chain recombines TRBV27 with TRBJ2-4; the match to TRBD1 covers 9 bases. V was pared by 5 bases and J by 7 bases, with 12 bases of the junction left unmatched. This CDR3 spans 16 amino acids. Looked up from germline, CDR1 is MNHEY and CDR2 is SMNVEV (reference sequence). CDR3 sequence: CASSPNPDRGYNIQYF. The CDR3 DNA is TGTGCCAGCAGTCCCAACCCGGACAGGGGATATAACATTCAGTACTTC.

The chain has TRBV10-3 and TRBJ2-2; weak D call: TRBD1 (6 bases). There are 16 residues in the CDR3. V was cut by 2 bases and J by 7 bases, with 17 bases left in between. The germline V gene has CDR1 ENHRY and CDR2 SYGVKD. CDR3 DNA sequence: TGTGCCATCAGTGAGCCCTTTGGGGGCGAGAGCGGGGAGCTGTTTTTT. It specifies CAISEPFGGESGELFF.

This clonotype showed up just a few times. The chain couples TRBV7-8 to TRBJ2-5; D perhaps matches TRBD2 (6 bases). The CDR3 is made up of 15 amino acids. Per the germline V gene, CDR1 is SGHVS and CDR2 is FQNEAQ. V was pared by 0 bases and J by 5 bases, with 13 bases between. The CDR3: CASSLAVGGSETQYF. The CDR3 nucleotides read TGTGCCAGCAGCTTAGCGGTCGGGGGTTCTGAGACCCAGTACTTC.

Worth noting for this clonotype: A junction end diverges from the germline sequence, so it may reflect a read error. V gene TRBV5-1 combines with J gene TRBJ2-7; 7 bases are a match to TRBD1. The V gene's germline CDR1 is SGHRS and CDR2 YFSETQ. The CDR3 extends over 15 amino acids. The CDR3 nucleotides are TGCGCCAGCAGCTTTCCCGGGACAGAGACCTACGGGCAGTACTTC. Translated: CASSFPGTETYGQYF.

This chain links TRBV4-1 with TRBJ2-5; 7 positions match TRBD1. Trimming took 3 bases from V and 1 from J; bases not matched to a gene: 2. CDR1 MGHRA and CDR2 YSYEKL come from the germline V gene. The CDR3 spans 14 residues. The CDR3 DNA reads TGCGCCAGCAGCCAGGGACAGATCCAAGAGACCCAGTACTTC. Translating it yields CASSQGQIQETQYF.

Worth noting for this clonotype: With a much larger clone just one base away, this may be a read error. This chain uses TRBV3-1 with TRBJ2-1; D unresolved. The V gene's germline CDR1 is LGHDT and CDR2 YNNKEL (reference sequence). The V and J ends lost 0 bases and 12 bases respectively, with 9 bases between them. The CDR3 is 12 residues long. CDR3 bases: TGTGCCAGCAGCCAAGATAGAGATGGGCAGTTCTTC. Protein: CASSQDRDGQFF.

The chain combines TRBV18 with TRBJ2-7; a weak D match, TRBD2 (5 bases). Germline CDR1 is KGHSH and CDR2 is LQKENI. The length of the CDR3 is 16 residues. With 1 base removed from V and 2 bases from J, the gap between germline ends came to 15 bases. CDR3 residues: CASSPRERQLTYEQYF. CDR3 DNA sequence: TGTGCCAGCTCACCACGGGAGAGGCAGTTAACCTACGAGCAGTACTTC.

The chain uses TRBV30 and TRBJ1-5, with a possible D match to TRBD1 (6 bases). The CDR3 is made up of 14 amino acids. Germline V CDR1 and CDR2: GTSNPN, SVGIG (reference sequence). Trimming left V 1 base short and J 3 bases short, with 10 bases between. The CDR3 reads CAWSARGLNQPQHF. In DNA, the CDR3 is TGTGCCTGGAGTGCCAGGGGCCTCAATCAGCCCCAGCATTTT.

A few counts support this clonotype. This chain joins TRBV9 and TRBJ2-1; TRBD1 matches at 8 bases. V shed 0 bases and J 5 bases; nucleotides not matched to a gene: 4. CDR1 is SGDLS, CDR2 YYNGEE, per germline. This CDR3 is 15 amino acids long. The CDR3 region has the DNA TGTGCCAGCAGCGTAGGACAGGGGACAAACAATGAGCAGTTCTTC. As protein: CASSVGQGTNNEQFF.

As regards this clonotype: This clone may be a read error of a much larger clone one base away. The chain is built from TRBV27 and TRBJ2-1, with D unclear. This CDR3 has 11 amino acids. V was clipped by 6 bases and J by 7 bases, with 7 bases between them. The V gene's germline CDR1 is MNHEY and CDR2 SMNVEV (reference sequence). CDR3 nucleotides: TGTGCCAGCAGCAAGGGAAATGAGCAGTTCTTC. Translated: CASSKGNEQFF.

The chain links TRBV12-3 or TRBV12-4 to TRBJ1-1, with TRBD1 as a possible D gene (5 bases). Trimming stripped 7 bases from V and 1 base from J, with 16 bases between. The CDR3 contains 15 residues. The DNA for the CDR3 is TGTGCCAGCACTCCGTGGAGGAGGGGGAACACTGAAGCTTTCTTT. It translates to CASTPWRRGNTEAFF.

The sample holds many counts of this clonotype. J is TRBJ2-2 and V is TRBV28, with D possibly being TRBD2 (7 bases). The length of the CDR3 is 17 residues. The V end lost 5 bases, the J end lost 7 bases, and 23 bases lay between the germline ends. CDR1 and CDR2 from the germline V gene are MDHEN and SYDVKM. CDR3: CASSPRIRGAGIGELFF. CDR3 bases: TGTGCCAGCAGTCCAAGGATCCGGGGGGCCGGTATCGGGGAGCTGTTTTTT.

In this sample, this clonotype turned up many times. The J gene is TRBJ2-5, the V gene TRBV12-3 or TRBV12-4; a weak D match, TRBD2 (5 bases). The V gene lost 2 bases and the J gene lost 3 bases, with 7 bases spanning the gap. This CDR3 spans 13 amino acids. The CDR3 here is CASSLIAKETQYF. The CDR3 DNA is TGTGCCAGCAGTTTAATAGCGAAAGAGACCCAGTACTTC.